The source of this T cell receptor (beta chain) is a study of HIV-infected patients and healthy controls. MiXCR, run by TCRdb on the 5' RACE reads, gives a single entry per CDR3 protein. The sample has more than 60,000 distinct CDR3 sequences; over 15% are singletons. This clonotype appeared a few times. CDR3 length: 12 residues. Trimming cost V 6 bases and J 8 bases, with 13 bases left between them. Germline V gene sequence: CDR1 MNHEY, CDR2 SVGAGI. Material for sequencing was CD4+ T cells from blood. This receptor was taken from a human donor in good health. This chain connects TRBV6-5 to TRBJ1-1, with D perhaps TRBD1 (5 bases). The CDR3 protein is CASRLREGEAFF. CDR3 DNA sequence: TGTGCCAGCAGACTACGCGAGGGGGAAGCTTTCTTT.